Below are 21 T cell receptor beta chains sequenced from a single sample in a study of blood T cell repertoires in COVID-19. The repertoire was sequenced with immunoSEQ multiplex PCR; TCRdb's copy has only in-frame clones and lacks some. This sample yields approximately 300,000 clones, of which 87% are seen a single time; under 6% belongs to the top ten. Material for sequencing was PBMCs or T cells enriched from blood (not recorded which). The origin of the receptors is a woman aged 25 to 39 who had recovered from COVID-19.

This chain joins TRBV30 and TRBJ1-5; 10 nucleotides align to TRBD1. This CDR3 contains 14 residues. The germline V gene encodes CDR1 GTSNPN and CDR2 SVGIG (reference sequence). V shed 5 bases, J shed 7 bases, and the junction held 8 bases outside the gene matches. The CDR3 is CAWAGTGVRQPQHF. The CDR3 DNA reads TGTGCCTGGGCCGGGACAGGGGTTAGGCAGCCCCAGCATTTT.

This clone has more than one count but fewer than ten. The chain recombines TRBV7-2 with TRBJ1-3, with TRBD1 matching 7 bases. V gave up 5 bases and J gave up 4 bases; unmatched junction bases: 5. This CDR3 is 14 amino acids long. In germline, CDR1 is SGHTA, CDR2 FQGNSA. The CDR3: CASSKPGQGNTIYF. The CDR3 DNA reads as TGTGCCAGCAGCAAACCGGGACAGGGAAACACCATATATTTT.

The rearrangement joins TRBV14 to TRBJ1-1; D perhaps matches TRBD1 (5 bases). CDR3 size: 14 residues. Germline lookup yields CDR1 SGHDN and CDR2 FVKESK. V lost 5 bases and J lost 4, with 14 bases in between. The CDR3 is CASSKDLGGTEAFF. The CDR3 DNA is TGTGCCAGCAGCAAGGACCTGGGGGGCACTGAAGCTTTCTTT.

This clone was observed a few times. This sequence joins TRBV4-1 and TRBJ2-7; 11 nucleotides line up with TRBD2. V shed 2 bases, J shed 2 bases, and the junction held 2 bases outside the gene matches. The CDR3 spans 15 residues. CDR1 is MGHRA and CDR2 is YSYEKL in the germline V gene. CDR3 nucleotides: TGCGCCAGCAGCCAATTACTAGCGGGGGCCTACGAGCAGTACTTC. Translating it yields CASSQLLAGAYEQYF.

This chain connects TRBV19 to TRBJ2-5; 8 bases fit TRBD1. The CDR3 extends over 14 amino acids. J gave up 4 bases and V 4 bases, and 5 bases lay outside the gene matches. Per germline, CDR1 LNHDA and CDR2 SQIVND (reference sequence). The CDR3 is CASSTQTGVETQYF. CDR3 in DNA: TGTGCCAGTAGTACACAGACAGGGGTAGAGACCCAGTACTTC.

The rearrangement uses TRBV7-3 and TRBJ1-2, with TRBD1 identical over 8 bases. V shed 3 bases, J shed 1 base, and the junction held 4 bases outside the gene matches. The CDR3 length is 15 residues. Germline V CDR1 and CDR2: SGHTA, FQGTGA. DNA for the CDR3: TGTGCCAGCAGCTTGGACAGGGTGGATAACTATGGCTACACCTTC. Protein: CASSLDRVDNYGYTF.

V gene TRBV5-4 combines with J gene TRBJ2-2; no definite D call. The CDR3 spans 13 residues. CDR1 is SGHNT and CDR2 is YYREEE in the germline V gene (reference sequence). The germline V and J ends were trimmed by 3 bases and 5 bases, with 8 bases remaining between them. CDR3 region: CASSSILTGELFF. The DNA of the CDR3 is TGTGCCAGCAGCTCCATACTTACCGGGGAGCTGTTTTTT.

V gene TRBV5-6 combines with J gene TRBJ1-1, with D unresolved. The V gene's germline CDR1 is SGHDT and CDR2 YYEEEE. The ends were cut back, 4 bases at V and 1 base at J, with 8 bases in the middle. CDR3 length: 13 residues. The CDR3 spells CASSAGANTEAFF. The CDR3 bases are TGTGCCAGCAGCGCCGGAGCGAACACTGAAGCTTTCTTT.

The chain links TRBV30 to TRBJ1-1; 9 positions match TRBD1. Germline assignment: CDR1 GTSNPN and CDR2 SVGIG (reference sequence). Losses at the gene ends were 2 bases for V and 0 bases for J; bases not matched to a gene: 7. The CDR3 loop spans 16 amino acids. The CDR3 sequence is CAWSHYRGPMNTEAFF. Written as DNA, the CDR3 is TGTGCCTGGAGTCATTACAGGGGGCCCATGAACACTGAAGCTTTCTTT. The full variable domain, with the rest looked up from reference TRBV30 and TRBJ1-1, is SQTIHQWPATLVQPVGSPLSLECTVEGTSNPNLYWYRQAAGRGLQLLFYSVGIGQISSEVPQNLSASRPQDRQFILSSKKLLLSDSGFYLCAWSHYRGPMNTEAFFGQGTRLTVV.

V gene TRBV6-5 combines with J gene TRBJ1-6, with 7 bases aligning to TRBD1. The V gene's germline CDR1 is MNHEY and CDR2 SVGAGI. After removal of 6 bases from V and 10 bases from J, the junction contained 9 bases not matched to a gene. The CDR3 consists of 14 residues. As DNA, the CDR3 is TGTGCCAGCAGACCCCAGGGGGTGCGATCACCCCTCCACTTT. Its protein is CASRPQGVRSPLHF.

The rearrangement uses TRBV25-1 and TRBJ2-2; weak D call: TRBD1 (6 bases). Germline V gene lookup returns CDR1 MGHDK and CDR2 SYGVNS. Trimming stripped 1 base from V and 1 base from J, with 7 bases between. There are 15 residues in the CDR3. The CDR3 protein is CASSESGVNTGELFF. In nucleotides, the CDR3 is TGTGCCAGCAGTGAATCAGGGGTGAACACCGGGGAGCTGTTTTTT. The entire variable domain, with the rest obtained from reference TRBV25-1 and TRBJ2-2, is as follows: EADIYQTPRYLVIGTGKKITLECSQTMGHDKMYWYQQDPGMELHLIHYSYGVNSTEKGDLSSESTVSRIRTEHFPLTLESARPSHTSQYLCASSESGVNTGELFFGEGSRLTVL.

The gene calls are TRBV5-1 and TRBJ1-1; D ambiguous. The V and J ends lost 2 bases and 2 bases respectively, with 22 bases between them. The V gene's germline CDR1 is SGHRS and CDR2 YFSETQ. This CDR3 is built from 18 residues. CDR3 bases: TGCGCCAGCAGCTTTTATCCCGGGCCCGCACCTAGCAACACTGAAGCTTTCTTT. This encodes CASSFYPGPAPSNTEAFF.

The V gene is TRBV5-4, the J gene TRBJ2-2; no reliable D call. This CDR3 is built from 17 residues. V lost 4 bases to trimming and J lost 0 bases, with 16 bases between them. The germline CDR1 and CDR2 sequences are SGHNT and YYREEE (reference sequence). CDR3 loop: CASSLDPAQANTGELFF. The CDR3 DNA is TGTGCCAGCAGCCTGGACCCCGCGCAGGCGAACACCGGGGAGCTGTTTTTT.

CDR3 DNA sequence: TGTGCCAGTAGTGGTCACAGGAGTAGCTCCTACGAGCAGTACTTC. Translation: CASSGHRSSSYEQYF. This chain connects TRBV19 to TRBJ2-7; a possible D gene is TRBD1 (5 bases). V was cut by 5 bases and J by 0 bases, with 14 bases left in between. The CDR3 loop spans 15 amino acids. Germline assignment: CDR1 LNHDA and CDR2 SQIVND (reference sequence).

The chain carries TRBV4-3 and TRBJ2-7; a possible D gene is TRBD1 (5 bases). The germline V gene encodes CDR1 LGHNA and CDR2 YSLEER. This CDR3 comprises 16 residues. Trimming took 0 bases from V and 5 from J, leaving 17 bases between them. The CDR3: CASSQDQITGGHEQYF. DNA for the CDR3: TGCGCCAGCAGCCAAGATCAAATCACAGGTGGCCACGAGCAGTACTTC.

V gene TRBV28 combines with J gene TRBJ1-2; TRBD1 might be the D (6 bases). V lost 7 bases, J lost 7 bases, and 13 bases lay in between. The CDR3 contains 12 residues. CDR1 and CDR2 (germline): MDHEN, SYDVKM. CDR3 coding DNA: TGTGCCAGCACCCCGGTAGGGGGTGGCTACACCTTC. This sequence encodes CASTPVGGGYTF.

The chain is built from TRBV6-1 and TRBJ1-2; 7 nucleotides line up with TRBD1. CDR1 and CDR2 from the germline V gene are MNHNS and SASEGT. The CDR3 is 15 amino acids. The ends lost 3 bases at V and 2 bases at J; junction bases unmatched: 6. This CDR3 reads CASSDRQGLNYGYTF. The CDR3, as DNA: TGTGCCAGCAGTGATAGACAGGGACTCAACTATGGCTACACCTTC.

The chain has TRBV30 and TRBJ1-2; the match to TRBD1 covers 9 bases. Germline CDR1 and CDR2: GTSNPN and SVGIG (reference sequence). The CDR3 length is 14 residues. Trimming removed 2 bases from V and 7 bases from J; junction bases left unmatched: 8. DNA of the CDR3: TGTGCCTGGAGTATGGGACAGGGTAAAGGTGGCTACACCTTC. It codes for CAWSMGQGKGGYTF.

This clone was found a few times. The genes are TRBV7-2 and TRBJ2-1; TRBD1 agrees at 9 bases. The germline CDR1 and CDR2 sequences are SGHTA and FQGNSA. The V segment lost 2 bases and the J segment 0 bases; nucleotides outside the gene matches: 5. The CDR3 contains 17 residues. The CDR3 reads CASSLRWDRVSYNEQFF. CDR3 coding DNA: TGTGCCAGCAGCTTAAGGTGGGACAGGGTCTCCTACAATGAGCAGTTCTTC.

This clone came up once. The chain joins TRBV2 to TRBJ2-5, with 7 positions matching TRBD1. Germline lookup yields CDR1 SNHLY and CDR2 FYNNEI. CDR3 length equals 14 residues. V lost 4 bases, J lost 1 base, and 3 bases stayed unmatched. The CDR3 region is CASSVDRAQETQYF. In nucleotides, the CDR3 is TGTGCCAGCAGTGTCGACAGGGCCCAAGAGACCCAGTACTTC.

J is TRBJ1-3 and V is TRBV19; D unresolved. CDR1 and CDR2 (germline): LNHDA, SQIVND (reference sequence). Trimming removed 4 bases from V and 0 bases from J, with 19 bases in between. This CDR3 is 18 amino acids long. DNA for the CDR3: TGTGCCAGTAGTAAAGCCCCGTATCGGCAGGACTCTGGAAACACCATATATTTT. This gives the protein CASSKAPYRQDSGNTIYF.